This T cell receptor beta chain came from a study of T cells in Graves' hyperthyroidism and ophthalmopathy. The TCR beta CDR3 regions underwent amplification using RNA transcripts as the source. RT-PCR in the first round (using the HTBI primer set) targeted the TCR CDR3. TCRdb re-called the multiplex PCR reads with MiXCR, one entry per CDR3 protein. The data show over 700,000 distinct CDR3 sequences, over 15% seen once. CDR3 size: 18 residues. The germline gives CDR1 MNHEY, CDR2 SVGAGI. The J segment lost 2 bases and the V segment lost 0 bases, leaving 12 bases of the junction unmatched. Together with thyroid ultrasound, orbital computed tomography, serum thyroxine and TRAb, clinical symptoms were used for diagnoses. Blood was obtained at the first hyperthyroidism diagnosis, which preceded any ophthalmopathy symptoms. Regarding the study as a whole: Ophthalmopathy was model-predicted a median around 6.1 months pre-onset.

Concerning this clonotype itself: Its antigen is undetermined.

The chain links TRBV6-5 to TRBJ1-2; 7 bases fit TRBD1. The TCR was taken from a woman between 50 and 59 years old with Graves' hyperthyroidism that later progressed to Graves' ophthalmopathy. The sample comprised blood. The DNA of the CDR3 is TGTGCCAGCAGTTACTCCCCTGCAGGTAGGGGGCGCAACTATGGCTACACCTTC. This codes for CASSYSPAGRGRNYGYTF.